Listed below are T cell receptor beta chains from one sample, sequenced in a study of beta chain features in type 1 diabetes. Data came from immunoSEQ multiplex PCR; TCRdb stores just in-frame clones and leaves some out. The sample lists about 400,000 clones; roughly 12% were seen once. What was sequenced was naive CD4+ T cells from blood. These receptors were obtained from a young man in good health. Each CDR3 is given with its conserved first and last residue. For some rows the clone size is stated as once, few or many, or as a class when expanded; others skip it.

v_gene: TRBV19; len: 15; abundance: NA; CDR3aa: CASSIWTGGKNTQYF
v_gene: TRBV6-1; len: 15; abundance: NA; CDR3aa: CASSELTGANYGYTF
v_gene: TRBV30; len: 14; abundance: few; CDR3aa: CAWSVGGTYNEQFF
v_gene: TRBV7-2; len: 15; abundance: NA; CDR3aa: CASSLGGGSWDEQYF
v_gene: TRBV6-6; len: 14; abundance: NA; CDR3aa: CASRHGQLNTEAFF
v_gene: TRBV18; len: 17; abundance: NA; CDR3aa: CASSPFSTRGVSYEQYF
v_gene: TRBV11-3; len: 14; abundance: NA; CDR3aa: CASSGGTGGGEQYF
v_gene: TRBV7-2; len: 13; abundance: NA; CDR3aa: CASTQFVNTEAFF
v_gene: TRBV7-3; len: 15; abundance: NA; CDR3aa: CASSLMGQGAIEQYF
v_gene: TRBV5-4; len: 14; abundance: NA; CDR3aa: CASSSRDRTYEQYF
v_gene: TRBV18; len: 17; abundance: NA; CDR3aa: CASSPKTSGGPSYEQYF
v_gene: TRBV9; len: 17; abundance: NA; CDR3aa: CASSGGQGDTTNEKLFF
v_gene: TRBV19; len: 15; abundance: NA; CDR3aa: CASRLTGKGTYEQYF
v_gene: TRBV4-1; len: 16; abundance: NA; CDR3aa: CASSQVGGGAVNEQYF
v_gene: TRBV5-1; len: 15; abundance: few; CDR3aa: CASSLDGGPYNEQFF
v_gene: TRBV5-4; len: 13; abundance: few; CDR3aa: CASSQEVGREQFF